These 27 T cell receptor beta chains were sequenced from one sample in a study of CD8 T cells in Susac syndrome. RNA amounts of about 0.45 to 1 ug underwent reverse transcription with random hexamers. TCRdb reprocessed the immunoSEQ multiplex PCR reads with MiXCR, giving one entry per CDR3 protein. The sample holds around 300,000 distinct CDR3 sequences, roughly 85% seen once. Source material: CD8+ T cells from PBMCs. Receptors were obtained from a human donor with multiple sclerosis.

The chain carries TRBV7-3 and TRBJ2-1; D might be TRBD1 or TRBD2, each matching 5 bases. Trimming took 2 bases from V and 8 from J, leaving 19 bases between them. The CDR3 sequence is 16 residues long. Per germline, CDR1 SGHTA and CDR2 FQGTGA. The CDR3: CASSLGFGDEFYEQFF. The CDR3 DNA reads TGTGCCAGCAGCTTAGGTTTTGGGGACGAATTTTATGAGCAGTTCTTC.

The chain combines TRBV6-6 with TRBJ2-7, with D perhaps matching TRBD1 or TRBD2 (6 bases each). Germline-derived CDR1 and CDR2 are MNHNY and SVGAGI (reference sequence). V lost 5 bases to trimming and J lost 3 bases, with 17 bases between them. The CDR3 runs to 15 residues. CDR3 in amino acids: CASSTGGGRYYEQYF. The DNA of the CDR3 is TGTGCCAGCAGTACGGGTGGGGGGCGATACTACGAGCAGTACTTC.

The V gene is TRBV20-1, the J gene TRBJ2-1; D may correspond to TRBD1 or TRBD2 (9 bases each). V lost 6 bases and J lost 4, with 28 bases in between. Looked up from germline, CDR1 is DFQATT and CDR2 is SNEGSKA (reference sequence). The CDR3 sequence is 18 residues long. The CDR3 nucleotides are TGCAGTGCCGATCGGACAGGGGACCCTAGCGGGGCTTACAATGAGCAGTTCTTC. Protein: CSADRTGDPSGAYNEQFF.

The chain combines TRBV11-2 with TRBJ2-5, with D possibly matching TRBD2 (5 bases). CDR3 size: 14 residues. The germline V gene has CDR1 SGHAT and CDR2 FQNNGV. V was cut by 5 bases and J by 5 bases, with 15 bases left in between. The CDR3 nucleotides are TGTGCCAGCAGCAAATTAGCGAGGACGGAGACCCAGTACTTC. It codes for CASSKLARTETQYF. The variable domain in full, with the rest retrieved from reference TRBV11-2 and TRBJ2-5, is EAGVAQSPRYKIIEKRQSVAFWCNPISGHATLYWYQQILGQGPKLLIQFQNNGVVDDSQLPKDRFSAERLKGVDSTLKIQPAKLEDSAVYLCASSKLARTETQYFGPGTRLLVL.

Note on this clonotype: An end of the junction differs from the germline gene, which may be a read error. The V call is TRBV4-3, the J call TRBJ1-1; a weak D match, TRBD1 (6 bases). CDR1 is LGHNA, CDR2 YSLEER, per germline. The CDR3 totals 17 residues. The CDR3 sequence is CASSQLRGWGANTGAFF. CDR3 nucleotide sequence: TGCGCCAGCAGCCAACTGAGGGGCTGGGGGGCGAACACTGGAGCTTTCTTT.

V gene TRBV5-1 combines with J gene TRBJ1-3; possible D gene TRBD1, 5 bases. Germline loops: CDR1 SGHRS, CDR2 YFSETQ. This CDR3 has 17 residues. The ends were cut back, 2 bases at V and 0 bases at J, with 15 bases in the middle. CDR3 coding DNA: TGCGCCAGCAGCTTCCAAACCGGGACGGACTCTGGAAACACCATATATTTT. It translates to CASSFQTGTDSGNTIYF.

The V and J genes are TRBV7-9 and TRBJ1-4; D possibly corresponds to TRBD1 (6 bases). Per germline, CDR1 SEHNR and CDR2 FQNEAQ (reference sequence). V lost 4 bases to trimming and J lost 2 bases, with 14 bases between them. This CDR3 is built from 16 residues. This chain's CDR3 is CASSSDNRVTNEKLFF. CDR3 sequence (DNA): TGTGCCAGCAGCTCCGATAACAGGGTGACTAATGAAAAACTGTTTTTT.

This sequence joins TRBV28 and TRBJ2-2; D not certain. Germline V gene lookup returns CDR1 MDHEN and CDR2 SYDVKM. This CDR3 spans 16 amino acids. Deletions cut 3 bases from V and 2 bases from J, with 13 bases between. CDR3 protein: CASSFGQEYNTGELFF. DNA for the CDR3: TGTGCCAGCAGTTTTGGGCAGGAATATAACACCGGGGAGCTGTTTTTT.

This clonotype was observed a single time. The chain uses TRBV13 and TRBJ1-1; TRBD1 agrees at 8 bases. J gave up 3 bases and V 3 bases, and 6 bases lay outside the gene matches. CDR1 and CDR2 from the germline V gene are PRHDT and FYEKMQ (reference sequence). The CDR3 loop spans 15 amino acids. The CDR3 loop is CASSFKGQADTEAFF. DNA of the CDR3: TGTGCCAGCAGCTTTAAGGGACAGGCGGACACTGAAGCTTTCTTT. The full variable domain, rest sourced from reference TRBV13 and TRBJ1-1, is AAGVIQSPRHLIKEKRETATLKCYPIPRHDTVYWYQQGPGQDPQFLISFYEKMQSDKGSIPDRFSAQQFSDYHSELNMSSLELGDSALYFCASSFKGQADTEAFFGQGTRLTVV.

The V and J genes are TRBV11-3 and TRBJ2-3; TRBD2 is a possible D gene (5 bases). The CDR3 sequence is 14 residues long. The V end lost 4 bases, the J end lost 2 bases, and 10 bases lay between the germline ends. Germline V CDR1 and CDR2: SGHNT, YENEEA. Here the CDR3 reads CASSSGLYTDTQYF. The CDR3, as DNA: TGTGCCAGCAGCTCCGGACTGTACACAGATACGCAGTATTTT.

The chain recombines TRBV10-2 with TRBJ2-1, with D perhaps matching TRBD2 (6 bases). Deletions cut 6 bases from V and 8 bases from J, with 23 bases between. Germline V gives CDR1 WSHSY, CDR2 SAAADI. The length of the CDR3 is 16 residues. The chain's CDR3 is CASSPGGRELFDEQFF. The CDR3, as DNA: TGCGCCAGCAGCCCCGGGGGACGGGAGTTATTCGATGAGCAGTTCTTC.

The chain couples TRBV4-3 to TRBJ2-3; 8 nucleotides align to TRBD2. The germline gives CDR1 LGHNA, CDR2 YSLEER. The CDR3 consists of 16 residues. Germline trimming cut 3 bases from V and 3 bases from J; bases unmatched to any gene: 8. The CDR3 sequence: CASSHRLASETDTQYF. The CDR3, as DNA: TGCGCCAGCAGCCACAGACTAGCGAGTGAGACAGATACGCAGTATTTT.

In its sample, this clonotype was seen once. The chain uses TRBV9 and TRBJ1-2; 10 nucleotides agree with TRBD1. The CDR3 length is 15 residues. J lost 7 bases, V lost 2 bases, and 8 bases had no gene match. Germline V gene lookup returns CDR1 SGDLS and CDR2 YYNGEE. The chain's CDR3 is CASSVCDRGLGGYTF. CDR3 in DNA: TGTGCCAGCAGCGTGTGTGACAGGGGGCTGGGTGGCTACACCTTC.

The rearrangement uses TRBV29-1 and TRBJ2-3; D gene ambiguous. This CDR3 contains 11 residues. In germline, CDR1 is SQVTM, CDR2 ANQGSEA. CDR3: CSGRGPDTQYF. DNA for the CDR3: TGCAGTGGGCGCGGCCCAGATACGCAGTATTTT.

This chain connects TRBV6-5 to TRBJ1-3; TRBD1 matches 8 bases. Germline CDR1 MNHEY, CDR2 SVGAGI. Unmatched junction bases numbered 4, after V lost 2 bases and J lost 4 bases. This CDR3 spans 15 amino acids. CDR3 loop: CASSYLGDRGNTIYF. CDR3 nucleotide sequence: TGTGCCAGCAGTTACCTGGGGGACAGGGGAAACACCATATATTTT.

The rearrangement uses TRBV7-9 and TRBJ1-2, with 7 nucleotides matching TRBD1. The trim removed 4 bases at V and 5 bases at J, leaving 13 bases unmatched. The germline V gene has CDR1 SEHNR and CDR2 FQNEAQ (reference sequence). There are 16 residues in the CDR3. CDR3 protein: CASSYPSAGTAYGYTF. DNA for the CDR3: TGTGCCAGCAGCTACCCCTCTGCCGGGACAGCGTATGGCTACACCTTC.

This clonotype turned up a few times. The chain uses TRBV6-2 or TRBV6-3 and TRBJ1-5; D is unresolved. V was trimmed by 2 bases and J by 4 bases, leaving 12 bases between them. Germline lookup yields CDR1 MNHEY and CDR2 SVGEGT. The CDR3 covers 15 residues. The CDR3 DNA sequence: TGTGCCAGCAGTTACCGCGGGGAAGGGAATCAGCCCCAGCATTTT. Protein product: CASSYRGEGNQPQHF.

The chain couples TRBV28 to TRBJ2-7; tentatively, D is TRBD2 (6 bases). The V gene lost 5 bases and the J gene lost 4 bases, with 21 bases spanning the gap. Germline-derived CDR1 and CDR2 are MDHEN and SYDVKM. The CDR3 has 16 residues. The CDR3 DNA follows: TGTGCCAGCAGTGCTATGGAAGTCGGGAGTAAGTACGAGCAGTACTTC. Its protein is CASSAMEVGSKYEQYF.

J is TRBJ1-2 and V is TRBV5-1, with TRBD1 matching 10 bases. This CDR3 comprises 17 residues. With V trimmed by 4 bases and J by 8 bases, 17 bases remained unmatched. The germline CDR1 and CDR2 sequences are SGHRS and YFSETQ. The CDR3 protein is CASSPDRDRGHSRGYTF. The DNA of the CDR3 is TGCGCCAGCAGCCCTGACCGGGACAGGGGTCACTCGAGAGGCTACACCTTC.

The V call is TRBV7-6, the J call TRBJ1-3; 7 nucleotides line up with TRBD1. The V and J ends lost 1 base and 4 bases, in that order; junction bases with no gene match: 4. This CDR3 contains 15 residues. Germline V gives CDR1 SGHVS, CDR2 FNYEAQ. As DNA, the CDR3 is TGTGCCAGCAGCTTAGACGGGACAGCAGGAAACACCATATATTTT. This translates into CASSLDGTAGNTIYF.

The V and J genes are TRBV9 and TRBJ2-3; 9 nucleotides align to TRBD1. Germline loops: CDR1 SGDLS, CDR2 YYNGEE. The V and J ends lost 3 bases and 6 bases, in that order; junction bases with no gene match: 5. This CDR3 spans 14 amino acids. CDR3 in amino acids: CASSDRGLEDTQYF. Written as DNA, the CDR3 is TGTGCCAGCAGCGACAGGGGGCTGGAGGATACGCAGTATTTT.

This clonotype was counted only a few times. This chain connects TRBV27 to TRBJ1-3; perhaps TRBD1 as D (6 bases). Trimming shortened V by 2 bases and J by 0 bases, and 8 bases separated the two germline ends. Germline loops: CDR1 MNHEY, CDR2 SMNVEV (reference sequence). The CDR3 extends over 15 amino acids. The CDR3 DNA follows: TGTGCCAGCAGTTTAACAGGGAACTCTGGAAACACCATATATTTT. This sequence encodes CASSLTGNSGNTIYF.

The rearrangement joins TRBV6-2 or TRBV6-3 to TRBJ1-5; the D gene is possibly TRBD1 (6 bases). V dropped 7 bases and J dropped 7 bases, with 20 bases sitting between them. CDR1 is MNHEY, CDR2 SVGEGT, per germline. The CDR3 has 15 amino acids. CDR3 region: CASNHPAGGWQPQHF. Here the CDR3 DNA reads TGTGCCAGCAACCACCCCGCGGGGGGCTGGCAGCCCCAGCATTTT.

The chain combines TRBV12-3 or TRBV12-4 with TRBJ1-2; TRBD1 matches 9 bases. The CDR3 totals 14 residues. Germline trimming cut 5 bases from V and 5 bases from J; bases unmatched to any gene: 6. CDR3 bases: TGTGCCAGCAGTATAACAGGGGGCGCGTATGGCTACACCTTC. It encodes CASSITGGAYGYTF.

The chain has TRBV5-6 and TRBJ2-5; D gene uncertain. V dropped 0 bases and J dropped 0 bases, with 6 bases sitting between them. There are 14 residues in the CDR3. CDR1 and CDR2 (germline): SGHDT, YYEEEE. The CDR3 nucleotides are TGTGCCAGCAGCTTGGTGGCAGACCAAGAGACCCAGTACTTC. As protein: CASSLVADQETQYF. Supplemented by reference TRBV5-6 and TRBJ2-5, the full variable domain reads DAGVTQSPTHLIKTRGQQVTLRCSPKSGHDTVSWYQQALGQGPQFIFQYYEEEERQRGNFPDRFSGHQFPNYSSELNVNALLLGDSALYLCASSLVADQETQYFGPGTRLLVL.

The chain couples TRBV12-3 or TRBV12-4 to TRBJ2-6; TRBD1 is a possible D gene (6 bases). The CDR3 runs 17 residues. V dropped 6 bases and J dropped 4 bases, with 19 bases sitting between them. The chain's CDR3 is CASRPGTYLSGANVLTF. The CDR3 DNA reads as TGTGCCAGCAGGCCCGGGACATACCTCTCCGGGGCCAACGTCCTGACTTTC.

The chain uses TRBV24-1 and TRBJ2-1; no clear D gene. Germline CDR1 reads KGHDR; CDR2 reads SFDVKD. Trimming stripped 10 bases from V and 5 bases from J, with 11 bases between. The CDR3 runs to 12 residues. CDR3 loop: CATPAQNNEQFF. The CDR3 DNA reads TGTGCCACGCCAGCCCAAAACAATGAGCAGTTCTTC.